This is a list of T cell receptor beta chains from one sample in a study of shared clonotypes between healthy human individuals. Here immunoSEQ multiplex PCR was the method, and the copy in TCRdb shows in-frame clones only, minus some. The repertoire has some 2.4 million clones, 80% to 95% of them found once; the top ten carry around 0.4%. Sequencing input: naive CD4+ T cells from PBMCs. The receptors stem from a man aged 18-30 years in good health. Some clones in this sample may be carry-over from other donors' samples. CDR3s include the opening cysteine and the closing phenylalanine or tryptophan. Fields, in order: clone size, J gene, D gene, V gene, CDR3 protein. A D gene is named only where the DNA matches it firmly. Not all rows give a size; the values are once, few, many and, for expanded clones, a class.

NA | TRBJ1-4 | NA | TRBV28 | CASSFDLGGEKLFF
once | TRBJ2-6 | TRBD1 | TRBV10-3 | CAISATGGSSGANVLTF
NA | TRBJ2-1 | TRBD2 | TRBV7-9 | CASSLPRTSGYNEQFF
NA | TRBJ2-1 | NA | TRBV2 | CATHFKSRSDVQFF
once | TRBJ1-2 | TRBD1 | TRBV10-3 | CAISDRAVAYGYTF
NA | TRBJ2-1 | TRBD2 | TRBV28 | CASSSRLAGGYSYNEQFF
NA | TRBJ1-2 | NA | TRBV6-1 | CASSEGPGNYGYTF
NA | TRBJ2-5 | TRBD2 | TRBV5-1 | CASSLAGPGETQYF
NA | TRBJ2-2 | TRBD1 | TRBV7-7 | CASSPQGVMGTGELFF
NA | TRBJ2-7 | NA | TRBV7-2 | CASSLQGGTSYEQYF
once | TRBJ1-5 | TRBD1 | TRBV7-2 | CASSQHRGDNQPQHF
NA | TRBJ1-6 | TRBD1 | TRBV27 | CASSSTGDGSPLHF
NA | TRBJ2-2 | NA | TRBV9 | CASSAGPLNTGELFF
NA | TRBJ1-1 | NA | TRBV5-1 | CASAPEIYYSEAFF
NA | TRBJ2-1 | NA | TRBV28 | CASIPLYGKESNEQFF
few | TRBJ2-1 | NA | TRBV29-1 | CSVGDDTVGGYNEQFF
NA | TRBJ2-3 | NA | TRBV7-9 | CASSRYGLAPDTQYF
NA | TRBJ1-1 | TRBD1 | TRBV5-6 | CASSWTGRRGTEAFF
NA | TRBJ2-1 | TRBD2 | TRBV7-8 | CASSESQREGYNEQFF
NA | TRBJ2-1 | NA | TRBV5-1 | CASSSEIYNEQFF
NA | TRBJ2-7 | NA | TRBV10-1 | CASSWTDREQYF
NA | TRBJ2-1 | NA | TRBV18 | CASSPVLAQEQFF
NA | TRBJ2-4 | NA | TRBV19 | CASSIDVGNIQYF
NA | TRBJ2-7 | TRBD1 | TRBV19 | CASSILQGAVREQYF
NA | TRBJ2-3 | TRBD2 | TRBV18 | CASSPGGVPDTQYF
NA | TRBJ2-7 | NA | TRBV7-2 | CASSLGIGGYEQYF
NA | TRBJ1-4 | NA | TRBV7-6 | CASSSDVADVEKLFF
NA | TRBJ2-2 | TRBD1 | TRBV2 | CASSVTGGTGELFF
NA | TRBJ2-2 | NA | TRBV5-1 | CASSFAGPNTGELFF
NA | TRBJ2-1 | NA | TRBV27 | CASSFERNNYNEQFF
NA | TRBJ2-1 | NA | TRBV4-3 | CASSQVGGYNEQFF
NA | TRBJ1-1 | NA | TRBV5-1 | CASSFTTNTEAFF
NA | TRBJ1-4 | NA | TRBV5-6 | CASSPSQATNEKLFF
NA | TRBJ2-3 | TRBD2 | TRBV15 | CATSSSNGGGLTDTQYF
once | TRBJ2-3 | TRBD2 | TRBV7-3 | CASSLRLAGVGTDTQYF
NA | TRBJ2-5 | TRBD1 | TRBV2 | CASRTPQGRETQYF
NA | TRBJ2-1 | NA | TRBV30 | CAWSVRGRDPFF
NA | TRBJ2-3 | TRBD2 | TRBV28 | CASSLLRTSADTQYF
NA | TRBJ2-7 | TRBD1 | TRBV7-2 | CASSLRSGQASYEQYF
once | TRBJ2-5 | TRBD2 | TRBV5-1 | CASSLAALAAQETQYF
NA | TRBJ2-3 | NA | TRBV7-3 | CASSLRRGSAGTDTQYF
NA | TRBJ1-5 | NA | TRBV7-8 | CASSLASGKGQPQHF
few | TRBJ1-1 | NA | TRBV5-1 | CASSFTIGFTEAFF
NA | TRBJ1-5 | NA | TRBV11-2 | CASSLAGNQPQHF
NA | TRBJ2-3 | TRBD2 | TRBV13 | CASSLRGLAGGWGTDTQYF
once | TRBJ1-1 | NA | TRBV6-5 | CASYGRGTSTEAFF
NA | TRBJ1-2 | NA | TRBV28 | CASSSPMGGYTF
NA | TRBJ1-4 | NA | TRBV4-3 | CASSQDVQGWEKLFF
NA | TRBJ1-2 | NA | TRBV4-1 | CASSGLGRNYGYTF
NA | TRBJ1-5 | NA | TRBV28 | CATQGLSNQPQHF
NA | TRBJ2-1 | TRBD1 | TRBV7-2 | CASSSPYHRGQISEQFF